The 13 T cell receptor beta chains reported below all come from one sample, sequenced in a study of molecular identifiers for immune sequencing clone quantification. One entry per CDR3 protein results from TCRdb running MiXCR on the PCR reads. The sample includes around 300,000 distinct CDR3 sequences, about 23% of them seen just once. Source material: naive CD8+ T cells from blood, with Jurkat cell RNA spiked in. Stated subset: FACS-sorted CD8+CD4-CCR7+CD45RA+ naive T cells. These receptors were obtained from a human donor in good health. Some libraries in this study had Jurkat cell RNA spiked in.

This clonotype was recorded a few times. This chain joins TRBV7-2 and TRBJ1-6; possibly TRBD1 for D (5 bases). From germline, CDR1 is SGHTA and CDR2 FQGNSA. This CDR3 spans 17 amino acids. Trimming took off 5 bases at V and 0 bases at J, with 14 bases between the two ends. The CDR3 here is CASSEVGAASYNSPLHF. CDR3 coding DNA: TGTGCCAGCAGCGAGGTTGGGGCGGCCTCCTATAATTCACCCCTCCACTTT.

This chain connects TRBV18 to TRBJ2-6, with 10 bases lining up with TRBD1. Germline loops: CDR1 KGHSH, CDR2 LQKENI. V gave up 2 bases and J gave up 0 bases; unmatched junction bases: 7. The CDR3 extends over 19 amino acids. CDR3 protein: CASSPGVGQGFSGANVLTF. CDR3 in DNA: TGTGCCAGCTCACCAGGAGTGGGACAGGGGTTCTCTGGGGCCAACGTCCTGACTTTC.

As regards this clonotype: A read error may be the cause here, since a much bigger clone is one base away. V usage is TRBV5-1 and J usage is TRBJ2-3; D remains ambiguous. The length of the CDR3 is 15 residues. The germline gives CDR1 SGHRS, CDR2 YFSETQ. The CDR3 DNA is TGCGCCAGCAGCTTGGGTATAGATAGCACAGATACGCAGTTTTTT. Translation: CASSLGIDSTDTQFF.

In this sample, this clonotype turned up a few times. This chain links TRBV7-9 with TRBJ2-7; D ambiguous. The CDR3 covers 16 residues. Looked up from germline, CDR1 is SEHNR and CDR2 is FQNEAQ (reference sequence). V was pared by 1 base and J by 0 bases, with 13 bases between. CDR3 bases: TGTGCCAGCAGCTTAGGTGGTCACCGGAGCTCCTACGAGCAGTACTTC. This codes for CASSLGGHRSSYEQYF.

Comment on this clonotype: Because the CDR3 is missing its conserved closing phenylalanine or tryptophan, this is likely a read error. This chain joins TRBV12-5 and TRBJ2-3; D possibly uses TRBD1 or TRBD2 (5 bases each). Between the trimmed V and J ends, which lost 11 bases and 3 bases, there was a span of 21 bases. The CDR3 consists of 15 residues. Germline CDR1 LGHNT, CDR2 FRNRAP. Here the CDR3 DNA reads TGTGCTGGTGAAGACCTATCGGGGCAGACAGATACGCAGTATTTA. This sequence encodes CAGEDLSGQTDTQYL.

This clonotype was observed many times. The chain couples TRBV21-1 to TRBJ1-6; no DNA check was done on the table's D call, TRBD1. TRBV21-1 has pseudogene status. This CDR3 has 18 residues. The CDR3: CASSKAQGKSSYNSPLHF. The CDR3 DNA reads as TGTGCCAGCAGCAAAGCGCAGGGGAAAAGCTCCTATAATTCACCCCTCCACTTT.

The chain uses TRBV11-2 and TRBJ2-3, with 9 positions matching TRBD2. CDR1 and CDR2 from the germline V gene are SGHAT and FQNNGV. J was trimmed by 6 bases and V by 4 bases; bases with no gene match: 2. The CDR3 length is 13 residues. The CDR3 loop is CASSSAGGDTQYF. The CDR3 DNA reads TGTGCCAGCAGCTCGGCGGGGGGGGATACGCAGTATTTT.

In this sample, this clonotype turned up a few times. The chain links TRBV30 to TRBJ2-6; D is perhaps TRBD1 or TRBD2 (5 bases each). Germline V gene data show CDR1 as GTSNPN and CDR2 as SVGIG (reference sequence). Trimming removed 8 bases from V and 2 bases from J, with 7 bases in between. This CDR3 spans 12 amino acids. The CDR3 is CALGAGANVLTF. The CDR3 DNA follows: TGTGCCCTGGGGGCTGGGGCCAACGTCCTGACTTTC.

A few counts support this clonotype. The chain uses TRBV5-4 and TRBJ1-1; 7 bases fit TRBD1. The germline V gene has CDR1 SGHNT and CDR2 YYREEE (reference sequence). Unmatched junction bases numbered 3, after V lost 4 bases and J lost 3 bases. The CDR3 runs 13 residues. The CDR3: CASSRGTDTEAFF. Written as DNA, the CDR3 is TGTGCCAGCAGCCGGGGGACAGACACTGAAGCTTTCTTT.

About this clonotype: A single base separates this from a much larger clone, so it may be a read error. The chain recombines TRBV5-3 with TRBJ2-7; tentatively, D is TRBD2 (7 bases). The J call may be in error: the DNA end matches TRBJ2-1 better. TRBV5-3 is sorted into the ORF group, with uncertain function. This CDR3 contains 16 residues. The CDR3 nucleotides read TGTGCCAGCAGCGCAGCAGGGGAGGGAAGTCCGGGGGAGCAGTTCTTC. Protein product: CASSAAGEGSPGEQFF.

Worth noting for this clonotype: This CDR3 is missing its conserved last phenylalanine or tryptophan, likely due to a read error. V usage is TRBV10-1 and J usage is TRBJ2-7; D is possibly TRBD2 (5 bases). Germline CDR1 is WNHNN and CDR2 is SYGVQD (reference sequence). V lost 5 bases to trimming and J lost 5 bases, with 16 bases between them. This CDR3 has 14 residues. The DNA for the CDR3 is TGCGCCAGCAGTAATTGGGCCGAGGGTAACGAGCAGTACCTC. Translated, it gives CASSNWAEGNEQYL.

The chain recombines TRBV6-2 or TRBV6-3 with TRBJ1-5; D call uncertain. Looked up from germline, CDR1 is MNHEY and CDR2 is SVGEGT. V was clipped by 2 bases and J by 2 bases, with 13 bases between them. The CDR3 length is 16 residues. The CDR3 sequence is CASSYPTGVGNQPQHF. The CDR3 region has the DNA TGTGCCAGCAGTTACCCGACGGGTGTGGGCAATCAGCCCCAGCATTTT.

This sequence joins TRBV7-6 and TRBJ1-1; D possibly corresponds to TRBD1 (6 bases). This CDR3 contains 18 residues. CDR1 and CDR2 from the germline V gene are SGHVS and FNYEAQ. With 1 base removed from V and 7 bases from J, the gap between germline ends came to 25 bases. The CDR3 nucleotides are TGTGCCAGCAGCTTAGATACCGCGGGGGCTCGGGGAGATGGTGAAGCTTTCTTT. Its translation is CASSLDTAGARGDGEAFF.